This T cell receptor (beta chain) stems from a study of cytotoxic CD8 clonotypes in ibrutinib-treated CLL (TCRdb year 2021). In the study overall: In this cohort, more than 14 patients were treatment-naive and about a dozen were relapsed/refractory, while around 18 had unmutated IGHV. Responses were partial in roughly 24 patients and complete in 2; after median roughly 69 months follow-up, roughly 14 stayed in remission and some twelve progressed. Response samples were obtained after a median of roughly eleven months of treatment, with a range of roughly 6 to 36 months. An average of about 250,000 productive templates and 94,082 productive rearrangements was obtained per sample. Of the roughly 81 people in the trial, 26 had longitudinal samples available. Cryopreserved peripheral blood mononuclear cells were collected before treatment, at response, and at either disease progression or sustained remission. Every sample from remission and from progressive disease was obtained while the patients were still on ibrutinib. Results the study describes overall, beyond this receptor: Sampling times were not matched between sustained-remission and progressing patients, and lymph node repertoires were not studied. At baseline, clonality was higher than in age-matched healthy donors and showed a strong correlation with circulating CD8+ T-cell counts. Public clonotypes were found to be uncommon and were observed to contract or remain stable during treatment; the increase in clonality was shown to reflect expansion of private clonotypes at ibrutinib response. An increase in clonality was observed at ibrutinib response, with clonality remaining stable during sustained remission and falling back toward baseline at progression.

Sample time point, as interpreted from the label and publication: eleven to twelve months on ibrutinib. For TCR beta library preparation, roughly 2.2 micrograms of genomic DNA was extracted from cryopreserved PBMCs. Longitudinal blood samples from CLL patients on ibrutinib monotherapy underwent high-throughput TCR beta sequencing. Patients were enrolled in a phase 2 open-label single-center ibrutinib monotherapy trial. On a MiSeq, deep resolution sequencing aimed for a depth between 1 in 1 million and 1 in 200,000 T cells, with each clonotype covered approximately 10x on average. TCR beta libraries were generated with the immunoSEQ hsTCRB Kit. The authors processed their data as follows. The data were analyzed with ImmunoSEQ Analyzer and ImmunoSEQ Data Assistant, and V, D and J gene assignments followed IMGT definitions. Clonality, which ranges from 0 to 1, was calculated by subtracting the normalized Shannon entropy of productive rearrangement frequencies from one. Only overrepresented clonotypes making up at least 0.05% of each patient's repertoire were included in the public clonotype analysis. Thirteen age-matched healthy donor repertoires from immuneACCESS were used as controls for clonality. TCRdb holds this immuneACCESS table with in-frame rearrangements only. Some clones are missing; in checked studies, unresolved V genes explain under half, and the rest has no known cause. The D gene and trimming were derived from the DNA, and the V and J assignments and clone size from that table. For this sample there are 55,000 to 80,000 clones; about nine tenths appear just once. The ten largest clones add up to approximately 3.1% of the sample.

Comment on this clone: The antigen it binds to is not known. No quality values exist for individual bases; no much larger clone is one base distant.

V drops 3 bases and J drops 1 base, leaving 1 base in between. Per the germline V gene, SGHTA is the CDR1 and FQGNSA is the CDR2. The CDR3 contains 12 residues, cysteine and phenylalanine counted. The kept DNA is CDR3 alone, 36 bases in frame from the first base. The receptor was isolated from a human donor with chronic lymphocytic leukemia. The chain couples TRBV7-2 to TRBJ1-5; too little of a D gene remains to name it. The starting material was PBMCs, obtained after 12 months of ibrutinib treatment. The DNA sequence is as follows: TGTGCCAGCAGCTTGAGCAATCAGCCCCAGCATTTT. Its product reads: CASSLSNQPQHF. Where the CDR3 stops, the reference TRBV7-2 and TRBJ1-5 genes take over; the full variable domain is GAGVSQSPSNKVTEKGKDVELRCDPISGHTALYWYRQSLGQGLEFLIYFQGNSAPDKSGLPSDRFSAERTGGSVSTLTIQRTQQEDSAVYLCASSLSNQPQHFGDGTRLSIL.